This is a list of T cell receptor beta chains from one sample in a study of blood T cell repertoires in COVID-19. Data came from immunoSEQ multiplex PCR; TCRdb stores just in-frame clones and leaves some out. The top ten clones hold 6.5% to 9% of a sample with 120,000 or so clones, roughly 90% of them seen once. Sample: peripheral blood. These receptors were obtained from a man in his forties or fifties with acute or convalescent COVID-19. CDR3s include the opening cysteine and the closing phenylalanine or tryptophan. D genes are given only for firm matches. Clone size is stated in some rows and not others, as once, few, many or a class when expanded.

NA	TRBV7-9	TRBJ2-5	TRBD1	CASSNYRDRQETQYF	TGTGCCAGCAGCAACTACCGGGACAGACAAGAGACCCAGTACTTC
NA	TRBV11-2	TRBJ2-1	TRBD2	CASSYPAGLDSEQFF	TGTGCCAGCAGCTACCCAGCGGGATTGGATAGTGAGCAGTTCTTC
NA	TRBV19	TRBJ1-5	TRBD1	CASRHRGDNQPQHF	TGTGCCAGCCGACACAGGGGTGACAATCAGCCCCAGCATTTT
few	TRBV5-1	TRBJ1-1	NA	CASSSSGTRNTEAFF	TGCGCCAGCAGCAGTTCCGGGACACGGAACACTGAAGCTTTCTTT
NA	TRBV7-6	TRBJ2-7	TRBD2	CASSSREGRRYEQYF	TGTGCCAGCAGTTCCCGGGAGGGCCGGAGGTACGAGCAGTACTTC
NA	TRBV18	TRBJ1-3	NA	CASSPGSWAGNTIYF	TGTGCCAGCTCACCCGGGTCTTGGGCTGGAAACACCATATATTTT
NA	TRBV5-6	TRBJ2-1	NA	CASSPTGTYRYNEQFF	TGTGCCAGCAGCCCAACCGGGACTTATAGGTACAATGAGCAGTTCTTC
once	TRBV19	TRBJ1-2	NA	CASSMMAENYGYTF	TGTGCCAGTAGTATGATGGCGGAGAACTATGGCTACACCTTC
once	TRBV3-1/TRBV3-2	TRBJ2-1	NA	CASSQDLGGEQFF	TGTGCCAGCAGCCAAGATCTGGGGGGTGAGCAGTTCTTC
NA	TRBV11-2	TRBJ2-7	NA	CASSLGATYEQYF	TGTGCCAGCAGCTTAGGGGCTACCTACGAGCAGTACTTC
NA	TRBV7-9	TRBJ2-1	NA	CASSPGRGSYNEQFF	TGTGCCAGCAGCCCTGGGAGAGGATCCTACAATGAGCAGTTCTTC
NA	TRBV6-6	TRBJ2-7	TRBD1	CASSLTGGDSYEQYF	TGTGCCAGCAGCCTGACAGGGGGAGATTCCTACGAGCAGTACTTC
NA	TRBV11-3	TRBJ2-3	TRBD2	CASSLQGLVASDTQYF	TGTGCCAGCAGCTTACAGGGACTAGTTGCTTCAGATACGCAGTATTTT
NA	TRBV14	TRBJ2-5	TRBD1	CASSQEVGTVETQYF	TGTGCCAGCAGCCAAGAGGTCGGGACAGTTGAGACCCAGTACTTC
NA	TRBV7-8	TRBJ2-7	TRBD1	CASSSPGQGAPDEQYF	TGTGCCAGCAGCTCCCCGGGACAGGGGGCGCCGGACGAGCAGTACTTC
NA	TRBV3-1/TRBV3-2	TRBJ2-2	TRBD1	CASSLETGHAGELFF	TGTGCCAGCAGCCTAGAGACAGGGCACGCCGGGGAGCTGTTTTTT
NA	TRBV19	TRBJ2-5	TRBD1	CAVPKTGLLVTQYF	TGTGCCGTACCCAAGACAGGGCTTCTTGTGACCCAGTACTTC
NA	TRBV7-9	TRBJ2-7	NA	CASSPPGQAYEQYF	TGTGCCAGCAGCCCCCCGGGACAAGCTTACGAGCAGTACTTC
NA	TRBV6-5	TRBJ2-7	TRBD1	CASNRDRAGEQYF	TGTGCCAGCAACCGGGACAGGGCTGGGGAGCAGTACTTC
NA	TRBV3-1/TRBV3-2	TRBJ2-7	NA	CASSHSGPYEQYF	TGTGCCAGCAGCCACAGCGGGCCCTACGAGCAGTACTTC
NA	TRBV4-2	TRBJ2-3	NA	CASSALTDTQYF	TGTGCCAGCAGCGCACTCACAGATACGCAGTATTTT
NA	TRBV5-5	TRBJ2-7	NA	CASRKTTGLETYEQYF	TGTGCCAGCAGGAAGACAACAGGGTTGGAAACCTACGAGCAGTACTTC
NA	TRBV14	TRBJ2-1	TRBD1	CASSQDEWPGGYNEQFF	TGTGCCAGCAGCCAAGATGAGTGGCCAGGGGGCTACAATGAGCAGTTCTTC
NA	TRBV5-8	TRBJ2-1	TRBD1	CASSLASFGTGPNNEQFF	TGTGCCAGCAGCTTGGCATCGTTTGGGACAGGGCCAAACAATGAGCAGTTCTTC
NA	TRBV6-5	TRBJ1-5	NA	CASRRSRESNQPQHF	TGTGCCAGCAGACGGTCCAGGGAAAGCAATCAGCCCCAGCATTTT